Sequencing of this T cell receptor beta chain was carried out in a study of glioma-infiltrating T cells (TCRdb year 2016). Concerning the study at large: TCR alpha- and beta-chain repertoires were sequenced from glioma tissue, non-neoplastic brain tissue and matched peripheral blood mononuclear cells. The paired cohort comprised three low-grade glioma patients, eight or nine primary glioblastoma patients and three non-glioma patients contributing non-neoplastic brain tissue. To measure divergence between tissue and blood T-cell populations, each tissue-infiltrating repertoire was compared with the peripheral blood repertoire of the same patient.

Spanning cysteine to phenylalanine, the CDR3 consists of 15 amino acids. Solely the CDR3 DNA is kept, with 45 bases framed from the first base. The junction shows trimming of 0 bases on V and 3 bases on J, plus 10 bases between the germline ends. As encoded in the germline V gene, CDR1 is KGHSH while CDR2 is LQKENI. What the study reported, not specific to this receptor: The group comparisons were based on small numbers of patients: three non-neoplastic, three low-grade glioma and roughly eight glioblastoma patients. Very few CDR3 sequences were found to be shared between tissue and blood, and this scarcity was attributed to high CDR3 diversity and limited sampling. In non-neoplastic patients, VJ-independent divergence between tissue and blood fell below expectation, whereas in all gliomas, and especially in low-grade gliomas, the divergence rose above expectation.

The iRepertoire nested amplicon-rescue multiplex PCR (arm-PCR) platform was used to amplify TCR alpha and beta CDR3 regions from RNA. One-step reverse transcription and amplification used roughly 100-400 ng of tissue mRNA or PBMC total RNA as input. Following bead purification, Illumina adapters were added by a secondary multiplex PCR, and the libraries were gel-purified between 200 and 400 bp. Internal 6-nucleotide barcodes were carried by the libraries and were used for demultiplexing. The libraries were sequenced on an Illumina MiSeq using 2x220 or 2x250 nucleotide paired-end reads. As for the original processing: Paired reads were merged using FLASH 1.2.11 and aligned with BWA-MEM to the GRCh37 human genome, and TRA and TRB reads were then extracted. For V and J assignment, an IMGT-derived reference of cassette sequences and CDR3 motifs that included pseudogenes was used. Three-frame translation of reads was performed, and productive CDR3s were defined as those with a C...FGXG motif and no stop codons. Unique combinations of V-J cassette pair and CDR3 amino acid sequence were defined as clonotypes. Hamming distance filtering was applied to reads, with thresholds set by the sequence error rate of each sample in mapped regions. TCRdb itself trimmed the public reads at Q25 with fastp, ran MiXCR and retained productive beta chains. Each CDR3 protein appears once, grouped with its most common genes and DNA. It is TCRdb's table, rather than the study itself, that gives the V and J calls and clone size. The sample data list tens of thousands of distinct CDR3 sequences, and 23% of these were observed just once. Approximately 6.7% of the sample comes from the top ten.

This clonotype was observed a few times. It has no known antigen specificity. No clone much larger than this one lies a single base away; base qualities are absent. Material: glioma tissue, nonneoplastic brain tissue, or PBMCs (not recorded which). This receptor chain uses TRBV18 and TRBJ2-3; no D gene is confidently identified. This TCR derives from a human donor with low-grade glioma or glioblastoma, undergoing nonglioma brain surgery, or in good health (not recorded which). The CDR3 region has the sequence CASSPPSRVTDTQYF. The DNA sequence follows: TGTGCCAGCTCACCACCCTCCCGGGTTACAGATACGCAGTATTTT.